This T cell receptor beta chain appears in the sequencing data of a study of blood T cell repertoires in COVID-19. Study-wide context: Acute and convalescent COVID-19 specimens originated in the United States, Italy and Spain.

Authors' methods: From reference gene primer amplification, estimates of nucleated cell counts were derived. Method: immunoSEQ multiplex PCR; TCRdb's copy keeps in-frame clones and lacks some. That table furnishes V, J and clone size, whereas the DNA furnished D and trimming. The repertoire consists of over 90,000 clones, with 81% occurring once and the leading ten covering around 4.8%. The length of the CDR3 is 14 residues. Trimming took 6 bases from V and 2 from J, leaving 14 bases between them. The germline CDR1 and CDR2 sequences are DFQATT and SNEGSKA (reference sequence). The chain has TRBV20-1 and TRBJ1-3; D uncertain. The clonotype comes from a man older than 75 with COVID-19, enrolled during active disease. What was sequenced was peripheral blood. This chain's CDR3 is CSASGWPAGNTIYF. The CDR3 DNA sequence: TGCAGTGCGAGTGGGTGGCCCGCTGGAAACACCATATATTTT.